This T cell receptor (beta chain) was retrieved from a study of blood T cells in healthy people across ages. The CDR3 is 12 residues long. Per the germline V gene, CDR1 is SQVTM and CDR2 is ANQGSEA. V gave up 7 bases and J gave up 8 bases; unmatched junction bases: 10. Primed by a sample-barcoded 5' primer and a J-beta primer mix, a second PCR proceeded for about 7 to 11 cycles. TCRdb recomputed calls from the 5' RACE reads with MiXCR, one row per CDR3 protein. Seen here are roughly 680,000 distinct CDR3 sequences, approximately 49% observed once, and the top ten hold 30% to 35%. Study results and limitations: Observed TCR beta diversity per million T cells went down as age went up. This fall followed a roughly linear course with age.

They isolated at least 6 million PBMCs from each sample. To note about this clonotype: Its antigen is as yet unknown.

This clonotype was obtained from a woman aged 60-75 years in good health. The genes are TRBV29-1 and TRBJ1-2, with 7 positions matching TRBD1. The material sequenced was blood. The DNA of the CDR3 is TGCAGCGCTACAGGGGCCAGTCAGGGCTACACCTTC. Protein: CSATGASQGYTF.